Reported below is one T cell receptor (beta chain). Its target is unknown. Using a J-beta primer mix together with a sample-barcoded 5' primer, a second PCR was run for roughly 6 to 12 cycles. TCRdb fed the 5' RACE reads into MiXCR, producing one record per CDR3 protein. The sample holds about 830,000 distinct CDR3 sequences, more than 45% seen once. The data are from a study of blood T cells in healthy people across ages. Study findings and constraints: When one million T cells were used, diversity estimates were thought to be underestimates.

CDR1 and CDR2 (germline): LGHNA, YNFKEQ. Trimming cost V 1 base and J 0 bases, with 10 bases left between them. This CDR3 comprises 16 residues. Material: blood. This chain links TRBV4-2 with TRBJ2-4; tentative D call: TRBD2 (7 bases). The sequence derives from a man aged 25 to 45 in good health. The CDR3 loop is CASSQGGGVAKNIQYF. The CDR3 DNA is TGTGCCAGCAGCCAAGGAGGGGGGGTAGCCAAAAACATTCAGTACTTC.